The source of this TCR beta chain is a study of T cells in Graves' hyperthyroidism and ophthalmopathy. Study-level points and caveats: Ophthalmopathy cases were set apart from stable hyperthyroidism by a 13 V-J model.

Of note for this clonotype: No antigen is known for it.

The hyperthyroidism was newly diagnosed and had lasted under 2 months; the patients were aged 18 to 65. Deletions cut 2 bases from V and 8 bases from J, with 10 bases between. Germline assignment: CDR1 MGHRA and CDR2 YSYEKL. The CDR3 loop spans 13 amino acids. Authors of the study amplified TCR beta CDR3 regions from RNA transcripts. Initially, a first-round RT-PCR of the TCR CDR3 employed the HTBI primer set. TCRdb fed the multiplex PCR reads into MiXCR, producing one record per CDR3 protein. This sample has fewer than 650,000 distinct CDR3 sequences, with 14% found just once. The sequence was collected from a woman aged 40 to 50 with Graves' hyperthyroidism. Sequenced material: blood. This chain links TRBV4-1 with TRBJ2-1; perhaps TRBD1 as D (5 bases). CDR3 DNA sequence: TGCGCCAGCAGCCAACAGGGTGGGGATGAGCAGTTCTTC. Translating it yields CASSQQGGDEQFF.